This T cell receptor (beta chain) stems from a study of T cell repertoires in cytomegalovirus infection. Overall study context: It can be stated that public TCR beta signatures indicated CMV infection as well as a matching HLA type. Overall study findings and caveats: Using cumulative public TCR beta family frequency, the authors identified those who carried CMV together with the relevant HLA. In two of eight donors, the top clonotype was HLA-C-restricted CMV-specific.

With regard to this clonotype: Its cognate antigen is unknown. The CDR3 ends on some other residue instead of the conserved phenylalanine or tryptophan, so this is likely a read error. It is unclear where the CDR3 begins or ends on the DNA, so no DNA is shown, and the CDR3 is as TCRdb lists it.

MiXCR, run by TCRdb on the reads, gives a single entry per CDR3 protein. Of approximately 630,000 distinct CDR3 sequences listed, roughly a quarter are singletons. Inclusive of both ends, the CDR3 amounts to 14 amino acids. Per germline, CDR1 MDHEN and CDR2 SYDVKM. This chain connects TRBV28 to TRBJ2-7. This receptor was identified in a human donor in good health (CMV status not recorded). Some clones in this sample may be carry-over from other donors' samples. Sequencing used CD8+ T cells from PBMCs. The CDR3 sequence is CASSSIRHSGLTVG.